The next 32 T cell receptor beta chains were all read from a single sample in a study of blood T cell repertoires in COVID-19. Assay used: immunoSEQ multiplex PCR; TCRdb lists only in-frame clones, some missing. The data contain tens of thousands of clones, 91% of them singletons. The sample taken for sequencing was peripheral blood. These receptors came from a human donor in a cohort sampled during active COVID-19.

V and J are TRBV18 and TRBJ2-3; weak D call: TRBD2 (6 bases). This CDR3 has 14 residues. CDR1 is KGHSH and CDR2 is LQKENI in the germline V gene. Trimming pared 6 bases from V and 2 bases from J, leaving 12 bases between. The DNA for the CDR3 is TGTGCCAGCTCCTGGGACTCCTACACAGATACGCAGTATTTT. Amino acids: CASSWDSYTDTQYF.

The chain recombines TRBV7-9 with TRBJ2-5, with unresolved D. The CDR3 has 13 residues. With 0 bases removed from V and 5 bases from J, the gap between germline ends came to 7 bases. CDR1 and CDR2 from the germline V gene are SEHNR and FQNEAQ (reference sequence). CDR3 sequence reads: CASSLAGPETQYF. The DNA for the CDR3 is TGTGCCAGCAGCTTAGCGGGCCCGGAGACCCAGTACTTC.

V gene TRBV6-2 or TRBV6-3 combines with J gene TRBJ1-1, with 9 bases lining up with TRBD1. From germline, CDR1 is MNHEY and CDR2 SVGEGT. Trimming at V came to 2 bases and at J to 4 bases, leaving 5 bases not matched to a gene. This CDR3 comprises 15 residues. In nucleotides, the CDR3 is TGTGCCAGCAGTTACGGAACAGGGGGCCCCACTGAAGCTTTCTTT. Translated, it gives CASSYGTGGPTEAFF.

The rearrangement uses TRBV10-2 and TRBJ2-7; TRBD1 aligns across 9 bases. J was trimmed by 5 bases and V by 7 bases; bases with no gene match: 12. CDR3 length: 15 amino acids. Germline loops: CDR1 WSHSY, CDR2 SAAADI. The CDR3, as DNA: TGCGCCAGCATGGGTAGAGACAGGGGGGTCCACGAGCAGTACTTC. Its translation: CASMGRDRGVHEQYF.

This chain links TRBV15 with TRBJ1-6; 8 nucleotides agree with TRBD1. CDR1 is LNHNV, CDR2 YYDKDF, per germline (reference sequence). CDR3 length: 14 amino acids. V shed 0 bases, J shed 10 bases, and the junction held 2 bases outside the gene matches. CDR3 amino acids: CATSRDRGRSPLHF. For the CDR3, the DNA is TGTGCCACCAGCAGAGACAGGGGGCGGTCACCCCTCCACTTT.

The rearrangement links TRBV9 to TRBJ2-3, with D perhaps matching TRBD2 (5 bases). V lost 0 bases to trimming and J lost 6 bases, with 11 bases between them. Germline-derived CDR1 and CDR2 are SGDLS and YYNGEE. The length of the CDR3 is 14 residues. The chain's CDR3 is CASSVATGLDTQYF. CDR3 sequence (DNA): TGTGCCAGCAGCGTAGCCACGGGATTGGATACGCAGTATTTT.

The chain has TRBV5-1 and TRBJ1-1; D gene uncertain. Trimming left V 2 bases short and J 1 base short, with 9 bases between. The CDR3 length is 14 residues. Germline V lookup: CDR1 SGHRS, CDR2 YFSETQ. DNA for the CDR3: TGCGCCAGCAGCTTATTTGCGGGGAACACTGAAGCTTTCTTT. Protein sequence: CASSLFAGNTEAFF.

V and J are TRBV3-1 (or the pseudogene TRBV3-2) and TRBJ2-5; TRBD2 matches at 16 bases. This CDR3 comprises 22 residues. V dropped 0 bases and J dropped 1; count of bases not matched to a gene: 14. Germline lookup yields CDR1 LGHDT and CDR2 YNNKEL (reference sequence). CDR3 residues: CASSQDVPSPGTSGRVQETQYF. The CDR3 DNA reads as TGTGCCAGCAGCCAAGACGTACCCAGTCCCGGGACTAGCGGGAGGGTCCAAGAGACCCAGTACTTC.

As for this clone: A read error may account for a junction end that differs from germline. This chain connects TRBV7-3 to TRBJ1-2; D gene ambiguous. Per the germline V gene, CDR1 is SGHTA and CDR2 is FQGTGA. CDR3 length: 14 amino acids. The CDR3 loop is CASSLLVGAPPVSF. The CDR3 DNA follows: TGTGCCAGCAGCTTATTAGTTGGAGCTCCCCCGGTCTCCTTC.

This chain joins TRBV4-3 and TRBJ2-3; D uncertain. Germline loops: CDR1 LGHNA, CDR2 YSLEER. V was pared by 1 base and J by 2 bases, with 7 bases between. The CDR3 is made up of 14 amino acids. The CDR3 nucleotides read TGCGCCAGCAGCCAAGGGCCAGTCACAGATACGCAGTATTTT. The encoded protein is CASSQGPVTDTQYF.

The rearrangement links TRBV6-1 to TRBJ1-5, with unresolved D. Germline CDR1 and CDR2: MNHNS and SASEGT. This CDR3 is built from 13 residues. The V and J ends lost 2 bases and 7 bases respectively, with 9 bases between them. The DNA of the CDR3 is TGTGCCAGCAGTGAACGGGTGTACCAGCCCCAGCATTTT. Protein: CASSERVYQPQHF.

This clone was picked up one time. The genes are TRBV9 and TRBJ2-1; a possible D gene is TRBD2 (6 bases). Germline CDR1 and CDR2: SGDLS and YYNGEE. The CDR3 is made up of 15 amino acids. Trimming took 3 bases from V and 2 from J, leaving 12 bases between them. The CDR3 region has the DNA TGTGCCAGCAGCGCCGGGGGTGTGGCCTACAATGAGCAGTTCTTC. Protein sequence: CASSAGGVAYNEQFF.

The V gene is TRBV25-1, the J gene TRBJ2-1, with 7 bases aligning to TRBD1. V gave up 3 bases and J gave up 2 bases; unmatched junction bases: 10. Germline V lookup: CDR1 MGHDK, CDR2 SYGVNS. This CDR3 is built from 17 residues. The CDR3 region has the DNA TGTGCCAGCAGTGACCCGGGACAGCCGCCTCCCTACAATGAGCAGTTCTTC. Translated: CASSDPGQPPPYNEQFF.

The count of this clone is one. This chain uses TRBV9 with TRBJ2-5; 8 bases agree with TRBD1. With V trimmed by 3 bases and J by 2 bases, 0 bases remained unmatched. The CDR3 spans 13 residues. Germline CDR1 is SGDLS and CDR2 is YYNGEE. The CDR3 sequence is CASSGTGQETQYF. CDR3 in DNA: TGTGCCAGCAGCGGGACAGGGCAAGAGACCCAGTACTTC.

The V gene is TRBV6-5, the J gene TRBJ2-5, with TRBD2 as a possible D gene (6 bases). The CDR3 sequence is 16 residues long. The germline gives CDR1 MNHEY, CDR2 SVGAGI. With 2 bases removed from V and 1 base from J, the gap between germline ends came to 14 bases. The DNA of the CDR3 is TGTGCCAGCAGTTACCGGAGGGGACCGAGCCAAGAGACCCAGTACTTC. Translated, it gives CASSYRRGPSQETQYF.

CDR3 nucleotides: TGTGCCAGCAGATTGGGACAGCTTACCGGGGAGCTGTTTTTT. Protein sequence: CASRLGQLTGELFF. V gene TRBV28 combines with J gene TRBJ2-2, with 7 bases identical to TRBD1. The V segment lost 6 bases and the J segment 5 bases; nucleotides outside the gene matches: 6. The germline CDR1 and CDR2 sequences are MDHEN and SYDVKM. The CDR3 is made up of 14 amino acids.

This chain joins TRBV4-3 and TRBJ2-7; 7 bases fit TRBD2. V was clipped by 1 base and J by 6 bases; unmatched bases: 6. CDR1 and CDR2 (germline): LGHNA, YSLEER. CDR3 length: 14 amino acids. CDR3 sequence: CASSQGRGRIEQYF. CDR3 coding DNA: TGCGCCAGCAGCCAAGGGCGGGGGAGGATCGAGCAGTACTTC.

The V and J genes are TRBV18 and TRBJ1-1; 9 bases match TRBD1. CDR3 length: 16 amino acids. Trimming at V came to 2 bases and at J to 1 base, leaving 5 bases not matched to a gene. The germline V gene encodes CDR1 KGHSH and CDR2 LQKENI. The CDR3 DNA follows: TGTGCCAGCTCACCAGACAGGGGGAAACGGAACACTGAAGCTTTCTTT. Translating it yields CASSPDRGKRNTEAFF.

The CDR3 here is CSVEDLGQGITEAFF. The CDR3 DNA is TGCAGCGTTGAAGATCTCGGACAGGGAATCACTGAAGCTTTCTTT. This chain uses TRBV29-1 with TRBJ1-1, with TRBD1 matching over 8 bases. The CDR3 length is 15 residues. V lost 0 bases to trimming and J lost 4 bases; unmatched junction nucleotides: 7. Germline V gene lookup returns CDR1 SQVTM and CDR2 ANQGSEA.

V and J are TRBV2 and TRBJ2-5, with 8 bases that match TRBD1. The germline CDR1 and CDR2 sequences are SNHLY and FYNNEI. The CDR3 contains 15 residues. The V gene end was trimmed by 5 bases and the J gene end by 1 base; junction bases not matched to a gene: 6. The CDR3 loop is CASSQRDRSQETQYF. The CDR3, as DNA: TGTGCCAGCAGTCAACGGGACAGGAGCCAAGAGACCCAGTACTTC. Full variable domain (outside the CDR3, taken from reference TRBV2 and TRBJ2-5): EPEVTQTPSHQVTQMGQEVILRCVPISNHLYFYWYRQILGQKVEFLVSFYNNEISEKSEIFDDQFSVERPDGSNFTLKIRSTKLEDSAMYFCASSQRDRSQETQYFGPGTRLLVL.

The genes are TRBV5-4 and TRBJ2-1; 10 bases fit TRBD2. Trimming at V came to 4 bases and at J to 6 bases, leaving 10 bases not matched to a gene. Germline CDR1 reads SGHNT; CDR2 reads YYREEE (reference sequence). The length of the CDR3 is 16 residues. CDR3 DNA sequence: TGTGCCAGCAGCGGACCTCCTAGCGGGAGCACCAATGAGCAGTTCTTC. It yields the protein CASSGPPSGSTNEQFF.

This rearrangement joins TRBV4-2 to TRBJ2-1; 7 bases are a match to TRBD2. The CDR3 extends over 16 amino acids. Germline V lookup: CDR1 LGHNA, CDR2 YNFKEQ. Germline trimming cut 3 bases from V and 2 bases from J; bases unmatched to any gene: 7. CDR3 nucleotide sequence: TGTGCCAGCAGCCAGGATACTAGCGCGACCTACAATGAGCAGTTCTTC. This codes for CASSQDTSATYNEQFF.

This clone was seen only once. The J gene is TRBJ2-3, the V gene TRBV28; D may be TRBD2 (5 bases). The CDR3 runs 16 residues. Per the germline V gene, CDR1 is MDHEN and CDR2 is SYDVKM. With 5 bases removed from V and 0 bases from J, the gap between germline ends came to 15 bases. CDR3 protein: CASSPPRLRSTDTQYF. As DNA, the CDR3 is TGTGCCAGCAGTCCCCCACGACTAAGAAGCACAGATACGCAGTATTTT.

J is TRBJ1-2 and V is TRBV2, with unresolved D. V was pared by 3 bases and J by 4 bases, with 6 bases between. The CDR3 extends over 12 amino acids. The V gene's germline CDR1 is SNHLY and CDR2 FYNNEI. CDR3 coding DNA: TGTGCCAGCAGTGAGGCCTCCTATGGCTACACCTTC. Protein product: CASSEASYGYTF.

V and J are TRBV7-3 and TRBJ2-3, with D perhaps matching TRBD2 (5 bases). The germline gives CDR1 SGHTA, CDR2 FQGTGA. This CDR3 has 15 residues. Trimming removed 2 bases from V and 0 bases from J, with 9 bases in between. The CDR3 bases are TGTGCCAGCAGCTTATCTCGGACTAGCACAGATACGCAGTATTTT. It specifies CASSLSRTSTDTQYF.

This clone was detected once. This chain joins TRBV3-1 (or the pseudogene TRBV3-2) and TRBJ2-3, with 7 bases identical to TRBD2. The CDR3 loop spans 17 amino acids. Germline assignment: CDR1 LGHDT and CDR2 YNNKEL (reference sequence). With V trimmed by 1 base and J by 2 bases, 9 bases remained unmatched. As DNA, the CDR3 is TGTGCCAGCAGCCAAGCTGGGCTAGCGGACCTCACAGATACGCAGTATTTT. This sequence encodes CASSQAGLADLTDTQYF.

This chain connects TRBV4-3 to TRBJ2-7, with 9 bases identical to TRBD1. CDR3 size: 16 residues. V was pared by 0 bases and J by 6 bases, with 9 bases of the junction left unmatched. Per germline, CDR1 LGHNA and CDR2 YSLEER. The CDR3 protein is CASSQEAGTGSAEQYF. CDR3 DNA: TGCGCCAGCAGCCAAGAGGCTGGGACAGGGTCGGCCGAGCAGTACTTC.

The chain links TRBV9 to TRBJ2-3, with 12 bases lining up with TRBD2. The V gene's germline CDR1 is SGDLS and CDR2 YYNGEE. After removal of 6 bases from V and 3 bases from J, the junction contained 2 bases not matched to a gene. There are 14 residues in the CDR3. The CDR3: CASTGTSGTDTQYF. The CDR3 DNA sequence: TGTGCCAGCACCGGGACTAGCGGGACAGATACGCAGTATTTT.

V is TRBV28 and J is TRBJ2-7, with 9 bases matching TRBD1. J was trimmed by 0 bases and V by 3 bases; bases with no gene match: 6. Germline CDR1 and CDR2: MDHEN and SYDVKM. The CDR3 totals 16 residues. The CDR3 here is CASSFRTGVPSYEQYF. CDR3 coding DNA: TGTGCCAGCAGTTTCAGGACAGGGGTCCCCTCCTACGAGCAGTACTTC.

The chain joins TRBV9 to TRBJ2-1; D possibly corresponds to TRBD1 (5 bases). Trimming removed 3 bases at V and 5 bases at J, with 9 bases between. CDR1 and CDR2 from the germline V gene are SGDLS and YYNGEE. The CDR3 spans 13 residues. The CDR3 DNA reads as TGTGCCAGCAGCGCGGACACTCACAATGAGCAGTTCTTC. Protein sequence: CASSADTHNEQFF.

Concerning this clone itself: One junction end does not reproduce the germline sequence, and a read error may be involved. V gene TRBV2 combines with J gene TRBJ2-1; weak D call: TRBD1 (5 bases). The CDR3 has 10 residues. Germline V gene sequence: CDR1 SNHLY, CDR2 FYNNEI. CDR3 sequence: CASWLGKGLF. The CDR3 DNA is TGTGCCAGCTGGTTGGGTAAGGGGCTCTTC.

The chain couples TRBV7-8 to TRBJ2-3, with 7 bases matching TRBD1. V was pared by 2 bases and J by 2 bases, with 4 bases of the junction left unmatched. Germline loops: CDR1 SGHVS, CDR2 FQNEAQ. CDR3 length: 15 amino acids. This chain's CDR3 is CASSLRDSHTDTQYF. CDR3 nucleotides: TGTGCCAGCAGCTTAAGGGACAGTCACACAGATACGCAGTATTTT. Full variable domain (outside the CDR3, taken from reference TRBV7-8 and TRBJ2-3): GAGVSQSPRYKVAKRGQDVALRCDPISGHVSLFWYQQALGQGPEFLTYFQNEAQLDKSGLPSDRFFAERPEGSVSTLKIQRTQQEDSAVYLCASSLRDSHTDTQYFGPGTRLTVL.